This T cell receptor beta chain was captured in a study of brain T cells in children with intractable seizures. Notes on the study in general: Only CDR3 sequence similarity suggested viral specificity, without known HCMV serostatus. Pre-surgery blood may have been undersampled, hiding some clones.

Sequencing was limited to surgery cases with top T cell transcript signatures in brain tissue. Patients received at least one anti-epileptic drug before surgery. Details on this clone: Its specificity is not known.

Assay: immunoSEQ multiplex PCR; the TCRdb copy retains only in-frame clones and omits some. Altogether about 80,000 clones are present, around nine tenths being singletons, with the ten largest covering around 25%. The CDR3 covers 17 residues. Trimming left V 0 bases short and J 0 bases short, with 14 bases between. Germline V gene data show CDR1 as MGHRA and CDR2 as YSYEKL. The sequence came from a girl aged 2-9 years with Rasmussen encephalitis and intractable seizures. The chain recombines TRBV4-1 with TRBJ1-2; D is ambiguous. The sequences come from peripheral blood, collected at surgery. The CDR3, as DNA: TGCGCCAGCAGCCAAGAGTCGGGTTTGGTAGCTAACTATGGCTACACCTTC. Translated, it gives CASSQESGLVANYGYTF.